These T cell receptor beta chains were read from a single sample in a study of T cell repertoires in cytomegalovirus infection. MiXCR, run by TCRdb on the reads, gives a single entry per CDR3 protein. The sample lists 70,000 or so distinct CDR3 sequences, about 26% seen once, with about 60% in the top ten. These TCRs are of unknown antigen specificity. The specimen was CD8+ T cells from cultured PBMCs, collected from culture after CMV antigen stimulation. These TCRs come from a human donor in good health (CMV status not recorded). Some clones in this sample may be carry-over from other donors' samples. Each CDR3 is given with its conserved first and last residue. A D gene is named only where the DNA matches it firmly. The listing skips clone size in some rows; elsewhere it reads once, few, many or a size class.

J	D	size	V	CDR3	DNA
TRBJ2-7	NA	NA	TRBV12-3/TRBV12-4	CASSLVRQTYEQYF	TGTGCCAGCAGTTTGGTTCGGCAGACCTACGAGCAGTACTTC
TRBJ2-5	NA	once	TRBV7-2	CASSLEGARQETQYF	TGTGCCAGCAGCTTAGAAGGCGCGCGCCAAGAGACCCAGTACTTC
TRBJ2-2	TRBD2	few	TRBV9	CASSLNRLAENTGELFF	TGTGCCAGCAGCCTAAACCGACTAGCGGAGAACACCGGGGAGCTGTTTTTT
TRBJ2-5	NA	few	TRBV27	CASSRRGPETQYF	TGTGCCAGCAGTCGCCGGGGTCCGGAGACCCAGTACTTC
TRBJ1-1	TRBD1	NA	TRBV27	CASSLHDRGEAFF	TGTGCCAGCAGCCTCCACGACAGGGGTGAAGCTTTCTTT
TRBJ2-2	TRBD2	few	TRBV9	CASQGTSGENTGELFF	TGTGCCAGCCAGGGGACTAGCGGGGAAAACACCGGGGAGCTGTTTTTT
TRBJ2-5	NA	NA	TRBV19	CASSIVTSATQYF	TGTGCCAGTAGTATAGTTACTAGTGCAACCCAGTACTTC
TRBJ2-7	NA	NA	TRBV20-1	CSAREGASVKQYF	TGCAGTGCTAGAGAGGGGGCTAGCGTAAAGCAGTACTTC
TRBJ1-3	NA	NA	TRBV10-3	CAIREDDGGNTIYF	TGTGCCATCAGAGAAGACGACGGGGGAAACACCATATATTTT
TRBJ1-6	NA	NA	TRBV6-2/TRBV6-3	CASSYSGSSYNSPLHF	TGTGCCAGCAGTTACTCGGGGAGCTCCTATAATTCACCCCTCCACTTT
TRBJ1-1	NA	NA	TRBV6-1	CASTRRLNTEAFF	TGTGCCAGCACCCGAAGGCTGAACACTGAAGCTTTCTTT
TRBJ2-7	NA	NA	TRBV19	CASRSAGRPYEQYF	TGTGCCAGTAGGTCCGCGGGGAGACCCTACGAGCAGTACTTC
TRBJ1-2	NA	few	TRBV7-9	CASSLAREVDYGYTF	TGTGCCAGCAGCTTAGCGCGGGAGGTAGACTATGGCTACACCTTC
TRBJ1-1	NA	NA	TRBV28	CASSSVLRDPNTEAFF	TGTGCCAGCAGTTCCGTCCTCAGGGACCCGAACACTGAAGCTTTCTTT
TRBJ1-1	NA	NA	TRBV12-3/TRBV12-4	CASSLSSHTEAFF	TGTGCCAGCAGTTTATCCAGCCACACTGAAGCTTTCTTT
TRBJ2-3	NA	NA	TRBV5-6	CASTPPLTDTQYF	TGTGCCAGCACCCCACCTCTGACAGATACGCAGTATTTT
TRBJ2-7	NA	NA	TRBV27	CASSRTESAYEQYF	TGTGCCAGCAGTCGGACGGAAAGCGCCTACGAGCAGTACTTC
TRBJ2-1	TRBD2	NA	TRBV4-3	CASSRAGLAGDDSYNEQFF	TGCGCCAGCAGCCGAGCAGGACTAGCGGGGGATGACTCCTACAATGAGCAGTTCTTC
TRBJ1-1	NA	NA	TRBV11-2	CASRYSGNTEAFF	TGTGCCAGCAGGTACAGCGGTAACACTGAAGCTTTCTTT
TRBJ2-7	TRBD1	few	TRBV2	CASDRTGGYEQYF	TGTGCCAGCGACCGGACAGGGGGCTACGAGCAGTACTTC
TRBJ2-3	NA	many	TRBV11-2	CASSYWTGKRETDTQYF	TGTGCCAGCAGCTATTGGACAGGAAAGCGGGAAACAGATACGCAGTATTTT
TRBJ2-1	TRBD1	NA	TRBV4-3	CASSQDAPAGGLLEQFF	TGCGCCAGCAGCCAAGATGCCCCAGCAGGGGGCCTTCTGGAGCAGTTCTTC
TRBJ2-7	TRBD1	few	TRBV27	CASNSPGQGYYEQYF	TGTGCCAGCAACTCTCCGGGACAGGGGTACTACGAGCAGTACTTC
TRBJ1-2	TRBD1	NA	TRBV19	CASSILNRGIQDGYTF	TGTGCCAGTAGTATTCTAAACAGGGGCATCCAGGATGGCTACACCTTC
TRBJ2-7	NA	many	TRBV20-1	CSARDYLRGGNEQYF	TGCAGTGCTAGAGATTACCTCAGGGGGGGCAACGAGCAGTACTTC
TRBJ1-2	NA	NA	TRBV5-1	CASSLEGGGDGYTF	TGCGCCAGCAGCTTGGAAGGGGGAGGCGATGGCTACACCTTC
TRBJ1-6	NA	NA	TRBV11-3	CASIPLDRQGPYYNSPLHF	TGTGCCAGCATCCCCCTCGACCGGCAGGGGCCCTACTATAATTCACCCCTCCACTTT
TRBJ1-2	NA	NA	TRBV12-3/TRBV12-4	CASSDPDSPSSLYGYTF	TGTGCCAGCAGCGACCCGGACAGCCCATCGTCTCTCTATGGCTACACCTTC
TRBJ2-7	TRBD1	once	TRBV20-1	CSAGGDRGFYEQYF	TGCAGTGCTGGCGGGGACAGGGGATTCTACGAGCAGTACTTC
TRBJ2-2	NA	few	TRBV6-6	CASSEEEPGYTGELFF	TGTGCCAGCAGTGAGGAGGAGCCGGGATACACCGGGGAGCTGTTTTTT
TRBJ2-7	TRBD2	NA	TRBV4-3	CASSRTSTGTSSHEQYF	TGCGCCAGCAGCCGCACAAGCACCGGGACTAGTTCCCACGAGCAGTACTTC
TRBJ2-7	NA	NA	TRBV7-4	CASSFEGGLREQYF	TGTGCCAGCAGCTTTGAGGGGGGGCTGAGAGAGCAGTACTTC
TRBJ1-1	NA	NA	TRBV6-1	CASSEADGVGTEAFF	TGTGCCAGCAGTGAAGCAGATGGGGTTGGTACTGAAGCTTTCTTT
TRBJ2-2	NA	many	TRBV7-2	CASSLGLPRDTGELFF	TGTGCCAGCAGCTTAGGACTGCCCCGGGACACCGGGGAGCTGTTTTTT
TRBJ2-3	NA	NA	TRBV4-2	CASSQEGPASTDTQYF	TGTGCCAGCAGCCAAGAGGGCCCGGCAAGCACAGATACGCAGTATTTT
TRBJ2-5	NA	few	TRBV6-2/TRBV6-3	CASRHGGIWQETQYF	TGTGCCAGCAGACACGGGGGAATTTGGCAAGAGACCCAGTACTTC
TRBJ2-3	TRBD1	NA	TRBV12-3/TRBV12-4	CASSPTGAQDTQYF	TGTGCCAGCAGCCCGACAGGGGCGCAAGATACGCAGTATTTT
TRBJ2-1	TRBD1	many	TRBV6-2/TRBV6-3	CASSRLTGMVKSSYNEQFF	TGTGCCAGCAGCCGATTGACAGGGATGGTAAAGAGCTCCTACAATGAGCAGTTCTTC
TRBJ1-1	NA	few	TRBV5-1	CASSPGGFTEAFF	TGCGCCAGCAGCCCGGGGGGGTTCACTGAAGCTTTCTTT
TRBJ2-7	TRBD1	NA	TRBV19	CASTPGQDSYEQYF	TGTGCCAGTACCCCGGGACAGGATAGCTACGAGCAGTACTTC
TRBJ2-7	NA	NA	TRBV6-1	CASEQTFFYEQYF	TGTGCCAGCGAGCAGACCTTTTTCTACGAGCAGTACTTC
TRBJ1-1	NA	NA	TRBV7-9	CASTPADTEAFF	TGTGCCAGCACCCCGGCGGACACTGAAGCTTTCTTT
TRBJ1-1	NA	NA	TRBV20-1	CSARDLGHTEAFF	TGCAGTGCTAGAGATCTGGGGCACACTGAAGCTTTCTTT
TRBJ1-1	TRBD1	many	TRBV6-2/TRBV6-3	CASSFPGTGLTEAFF	TGTGCCAGCAGTTTCCCAGGGACAGGGTTGACTGAAGCTTTCTTT